The sequence of this TCR beta chain was determined in a study of PD-1 blockade in classical Hodgkin lymphoma. Patients all relapsed after autologous stem cell transplantation, and there was variation in brentuximab vedotin exposure. Generated by immunoSEQ multiplex PCR, the TCRdb table keeps only in-frame clones and is missing some. This sample has some 84,000 clones; about 93% occur once, and the top ten carry under 3%. The CDR3 has 16 amino acids. V shed 6 bases, J shed 0 bases, and the junction held 10 bases outside the gene matches. Germline lookup yields CDR1 KGHSH and CDR2 LQKENI. V gene TRBV18 combines with J gene TRBJ2-7; 8 bases map to TRBD2. This receptor was obtained from a human donor with classical Hodgkin lymphoma. The specimen was peripheral blood mononuclear cells (PBMCs), collected before the second cycle of nivolumab. This CDR3 reads CASSPSEAGGSYEQYF. The CDR3 DNA sequence: TGTGCCAGCTCGCCCTCGGAGGCGGGAGGCTCCTACGAGCAGTACTTC.